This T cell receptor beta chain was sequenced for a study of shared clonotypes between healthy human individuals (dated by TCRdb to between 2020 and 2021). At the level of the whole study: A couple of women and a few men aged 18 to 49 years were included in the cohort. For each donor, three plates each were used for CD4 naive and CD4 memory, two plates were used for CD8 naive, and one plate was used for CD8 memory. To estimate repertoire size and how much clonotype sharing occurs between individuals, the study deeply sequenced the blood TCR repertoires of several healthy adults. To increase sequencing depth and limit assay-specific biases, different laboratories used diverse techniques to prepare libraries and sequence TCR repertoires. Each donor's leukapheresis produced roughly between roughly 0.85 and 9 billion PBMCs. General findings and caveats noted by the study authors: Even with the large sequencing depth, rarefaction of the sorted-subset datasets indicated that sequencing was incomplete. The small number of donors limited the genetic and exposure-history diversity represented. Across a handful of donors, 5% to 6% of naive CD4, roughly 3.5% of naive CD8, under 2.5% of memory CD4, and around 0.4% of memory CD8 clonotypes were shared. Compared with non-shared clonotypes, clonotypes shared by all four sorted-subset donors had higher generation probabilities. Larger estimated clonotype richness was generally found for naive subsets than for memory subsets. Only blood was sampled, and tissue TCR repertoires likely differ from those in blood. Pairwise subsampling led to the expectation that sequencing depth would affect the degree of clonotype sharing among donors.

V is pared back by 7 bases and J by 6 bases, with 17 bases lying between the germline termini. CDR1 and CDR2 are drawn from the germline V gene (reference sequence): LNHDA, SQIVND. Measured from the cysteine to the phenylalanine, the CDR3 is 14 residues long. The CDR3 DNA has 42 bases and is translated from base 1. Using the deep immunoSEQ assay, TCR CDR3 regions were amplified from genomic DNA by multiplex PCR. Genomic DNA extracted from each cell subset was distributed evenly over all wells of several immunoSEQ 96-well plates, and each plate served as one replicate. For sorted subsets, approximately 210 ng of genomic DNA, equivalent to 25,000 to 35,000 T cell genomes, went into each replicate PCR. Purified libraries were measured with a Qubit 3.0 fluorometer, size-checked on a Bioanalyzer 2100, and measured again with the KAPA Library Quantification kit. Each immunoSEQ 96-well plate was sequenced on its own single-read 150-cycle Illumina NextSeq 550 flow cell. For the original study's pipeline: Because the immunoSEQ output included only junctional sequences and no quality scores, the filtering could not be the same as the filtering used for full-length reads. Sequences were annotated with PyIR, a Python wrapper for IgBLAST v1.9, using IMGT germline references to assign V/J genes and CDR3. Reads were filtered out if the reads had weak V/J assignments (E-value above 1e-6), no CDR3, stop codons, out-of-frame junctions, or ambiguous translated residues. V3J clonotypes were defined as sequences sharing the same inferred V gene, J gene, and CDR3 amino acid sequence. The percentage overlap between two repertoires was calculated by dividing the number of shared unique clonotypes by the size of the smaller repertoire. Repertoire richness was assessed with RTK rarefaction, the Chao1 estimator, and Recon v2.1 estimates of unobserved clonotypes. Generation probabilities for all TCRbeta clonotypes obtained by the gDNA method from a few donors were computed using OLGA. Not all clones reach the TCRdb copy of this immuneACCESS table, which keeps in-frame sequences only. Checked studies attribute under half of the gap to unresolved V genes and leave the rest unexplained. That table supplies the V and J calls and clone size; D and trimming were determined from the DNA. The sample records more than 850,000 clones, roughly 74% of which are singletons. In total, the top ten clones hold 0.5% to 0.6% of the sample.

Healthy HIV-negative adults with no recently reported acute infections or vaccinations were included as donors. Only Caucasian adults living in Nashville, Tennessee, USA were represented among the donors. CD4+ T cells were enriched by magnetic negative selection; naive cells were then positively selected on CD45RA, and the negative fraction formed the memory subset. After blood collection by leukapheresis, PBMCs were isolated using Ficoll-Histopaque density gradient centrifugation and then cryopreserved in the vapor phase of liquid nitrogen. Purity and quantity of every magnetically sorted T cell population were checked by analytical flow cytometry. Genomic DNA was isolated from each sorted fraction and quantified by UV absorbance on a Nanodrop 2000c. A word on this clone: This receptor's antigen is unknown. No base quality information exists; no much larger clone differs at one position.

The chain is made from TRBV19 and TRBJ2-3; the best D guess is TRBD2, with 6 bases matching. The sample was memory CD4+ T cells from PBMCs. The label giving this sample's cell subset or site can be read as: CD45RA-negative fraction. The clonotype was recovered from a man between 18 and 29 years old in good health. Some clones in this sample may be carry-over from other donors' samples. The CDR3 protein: CASTVVGGGDTQYF. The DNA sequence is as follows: TGTGCCAGTACGGTCGTGGGAGGAGGGGATACGCAGTATTTT.